This is a list of T cell receptor beta chains from one sample in a study of T cell repertoires in cytomegalovirus infection. The antigens these receptors bind are not known. TCRdb processed the reads anew with MiXCR; each CDR3 protein has one entry. This table has roughly 120,000 distinct CDR3 sequences, over 25% appearing once. The material sequenced was CD8+ T cells from cultured PBMCs, taken from culture after CMV antigen stimulation. Receptors originate from a human donor in good health (CMV status not recorded). Some clones in this sample may be carry-over from other donors' samples. The CDR3 runs from the conserved cysteine through the conserved F or W. Fields, in order: D gene, J gene, V gene, clone size, CDR3 protein, CDR3 DNA. A D gene is named only where the DNA matches it firmly. Rows may omit the clone size; those that give it use once, few, many or a size class.

d_gene: NA
j_gene: TRBJ1-1
v_gene: TRBV7-8
abundance: many
CDR3aa: CASSLNVGTEAFF
CDR3nt: TGTGCCAGCAGCTTAAATGTAGGCACTGAAGCTTTCTTT

d_gene: TRBD2
j_gene: TRBJ2-3
v_gene: TRBV5-1
abundance: NA
CDR3aa: CARSLRGGFTDTQYF
CDR3nt: TGCGCCAGAAGCTTGCGGGGGGGGTTCACAGATACGCAGTATTTT

d_gene: NA
j_gene: TRBJ2-1
v_gene: TRBV9
abundance: NA
CDR3aa: CASSVGSQGRYNEQFF
CDR3nt: TGTGCCAGCAGCGTAGGGAGTCAGGGACGTTACAATGAGCAGTTCTTC

d_gene: TRBD2
j_gene: TRBJ2-5
v_gene: TRBV5-4
abundance: NA
CDR3aa: CASSFPAGPEETQYF
CDR3nt: TGTGCCAGCAGCTTCCCAGCGGGGCCCGAAGAGACCCAGTACTTC

d_gene: TRBD1
j_gene: TRBJ1-5
v_gene: TRBV6-2/TRBV6-3
abundance: NA
CDR3aa: CASSRGQDQPQHF
CDR3nt: TGTGCCAGCAGCCGCGGACAGGATCAGCCCCAGCATTTT

d_gene: NA
j_gene: TRBJ2-1
v_gene: TRBV6-2/TRBV6-3
abundance: NA
CDR3aa: CASSYEGNSYNEQFF
CDR3nt: TGTGCCAGCAGTTACGAAGGCAACTCCTACAATGAGCAGTTCTTC

d_gene: TRBD1
j_gene: TRBJ1-2
v_gene: TRBV6-6
abundance: NA
CDR3aa: CASSDWDRGKVYTF
CDR3nt: TGTGCCAGCAGTGATTGGGACAGGGGGAAAGTCTACACCTTC

d_gene: TRBD2
j_gene: TRBJ2-2
v_gene: TRBV6-5
abundance: few
CDR3aa: CASSSRTSGGLRGGELFF
CDR3nt: TGTGCCAGCAGTTCTAGGACTAGCGGGGGGCTAAGGGGCGGGGAGCTGTTTTTT

d_gene: NA
j_gene: TRBJ1-1
v_gene: TRBV7-9
abundance: NA
CDR3aa: CASYGVNTEAFF
CDR3nt: TGTGCCAGTTACGGGGTGAACACTGAAGCTTTCTTT

d_gene: NA
j_gene: TRBJ2-1
v_gene: TRBV7-2
abundance: few
CDR3aa: CASSLWAGASYNEQFF
CDR3nt: TGTGCCAGCAGCTTATGGGCGGGGGCCAGCTACAATGAGCAGTTCTTC

d_gene: TRBD1
j_gene: TRBJ2-1
v_gene: TRBV4-1
abundance: many
CDR3aa: CASSQGRLGQGFFNEQFF
CDR3nt: TGCGCCAGCAGCCAAGGAAGGTTAGGACAGGGGTTTTTCAATGAGCAGTTCTTC

d_gene: TRBD2
j_gene: TRBJ2-7
v_gene: TRBV7-3
abundance: NA
CDR3aa: CASSLRPSGGAYEQYF
CDR3nt: TGTGCCAGCAGCTTACGGCCTAGCGGGGGGGCGTACGAGCAGTACTTC

d_gene: NA
j_gene: TRBJ1-1
v_gene: TRBV5-6
abundance: NA
CDR3aa: CASSLVRVGTEAFF
CDR3nt: TGTGCCAGCAGCTTGGTACGGGTTGGCACTGAAGCTTTCTTT

d_gene: NA
j_gene: TRBJ2-2
v_gene: TRBV6-1
abundance: many
CDR3aa: CASFWTGELFF
CDR3nt: TGTGCCAGCTTCTGGACCGGGGAGCTGTTTTTT

d_gene: NA
j_gene: TRBJ2-7
v_gene: TRBV7-2
abundance: NA
CDR3aa: CASSFQGLDSYEQYF
CDR3nt: TGTGCCAGCAGCTTCCAGGGGTTGGACTCCTACGAGCAGTACTTC

d_gene: NA
j_gene: TRBJ2-3
v_gene: TRBV7-9
abundance: NA
CDR3aa: CASSLFRGTSTDTQYF
CDR3nt: TGTGCCAGCAGCTTATTTAGGGGAACTAGCACAGATACGCAGTATTTT

d_gene: NA
j_gene: TRBJ1-5
v_gene: TRBV12-5
abundance: NA
CDR3aa: CASGLVRSGRNQPQHF
CDR3nt: TGTGCTAGTGGTTTGGTACGGTCAGGCCGCAATCAGCCCCAGCATTTT

d_gene: TRBD1
j_gene: TRBJ2-1
v_gene: TRBV27
abundance: few
CDR3aa: CASMPGTGIHEQFF
CDR3nt: TGTGCCAGCATGCCCGGGACAGGGATTCATGAGCAGTTCTTC

d_gene: NA
j_gene: TRBJ2-3
v_gene: TRBV7-8
abundance: few
CDR3aa: CASSWGGQASTDTQYF
CDR3nt: TGTGCCAGCAGCTGGGGGGGACAGGCAAGCACAGATACGCAGTATTTT

d_gene: NA
j_gene: TRBJ2-7
v_gene: TRBV12-5
abundance: once
CDR3aa: CASGLRSYEQYF
CDR3nt: TGTGCTAGTGGTTTGCGTTCCTACGAGCAGTACTTC

d_gene: TRBD1
j_gene: TRBJ2-7
v_gene: TRBV4-3
abundance: NA
CDR3aa: CASSQTLPDRGPSYEQYF
CDR3nt: TGCGCCAGCAGCCAAACACTCCCGGACAGGGGTCCATCCTACGAGCAGTACTTC

d_gene: NA
j_gene: TRBJ2-1
v_gene: TRBV7-1
abundance: NA
CDR3aa: CATLESGGLYNEQFF
CDR3nt: TGTGCCACCTTGGAGTCGGGGGGCCTGTACAATGAGCAGTTCTTC

d_gene: NA
j_gene: TRBJ2-1
v_gene: TRBV2
abundance: NA
CDR3aa: CASNPGDSSYNEQFF
CDR3nt: TGTGCCAGCAACCCAGGCGATAGCTCCTACAATGAGCAGTTCTTC

d_gene: TRBD1
j_gene: TRBJ2-2
v_gene: TRBV20-1
abundance: NA
CDR3aa: CSARWDRGTGELFF
CDR3nt: TGCAGTGCTAGATGGGACAGGGGCACCGGGGAGCTGTTTTTT

d_gene: NA
j_gene: TRBJ2-7
v_gene: TRBV13
abundance: NA
CDR3aa: CASSRGATTYEQYF
CDR3nt: TGTGCCAGCAGCCGGGGGGCCACAACCTACGAGCAGTACTTC

d_gene: NA
j_gene: TRBJ1-2
v_gene: TRBV7-2
abundance: many
CDR3aa: CASSLYVGDRDGYTF
CDR3nt: TGTGCCAGCAGTCTTTACGTGGGGGATCGAGATGGCTACACCTTC

d_gene: NA
j_gene: TRBJ2-1
v_gene: TRBV27
abundance: NA
CDR3aa: CASSLLGGWRPVGEQFF
CDR3nt: TGTGCCAGCAGTTTATTAGGGGGGTGGCGGCCGGTTGGTGAGCAGTTCTTC

d_gene: TRBD2
j_gene: TRBJ2-7
v_gene: TRBV20-1
abundance: few
CDR3aa: CSASSPSGGRSSYEQYF
CDR3nt: TGCAGTGCTAGTAGCCCTAGCGGGGGCCGAAGCTCCTACGAGCAGTACTTC

d_gene: TRBD1
j_gene: TRBJ2-2
v_gene: TRBV24-1
abundance: NA
CDR3aa: CATSGLRQGSNTGELFF
CDR3nt: TGTGCCACCAGTGGCTTACGACAGGGCTCTAACACCGGGGAGCTGTTTTTT

d_gene: TRBD1
j_gene: TRBJ1-5
v_gene: TRBV7-8
abundance: many
CDR3aa: CASSLNTDRGHQPQHF
CDR3nt: TGTGCCAGCAGCTTGAATACGGACAGGGGGCATCAGCCCCAGCATTTT

d_gene: TRBD2
j_gene: TRBJ2-1
v_gene: TRBV24-1
abundance: few
CDR3aa: CATSTSGGAPEQFF
CDR3nt: TGTGCCACCTCTACTAGCGGGGGGGCCCCTGAGCAGTTCTTC

d_gene: TRBD2
j_gene: TRBJ2-1
v_gene: TRBV11-2
abundance: NA
CDR3aa: CASSLGYSGGNEQFF
CDR3nt: TGTGCCAGCAGCTTAGGATATAGCGGGGGGAATGAGCAGTTCTTC